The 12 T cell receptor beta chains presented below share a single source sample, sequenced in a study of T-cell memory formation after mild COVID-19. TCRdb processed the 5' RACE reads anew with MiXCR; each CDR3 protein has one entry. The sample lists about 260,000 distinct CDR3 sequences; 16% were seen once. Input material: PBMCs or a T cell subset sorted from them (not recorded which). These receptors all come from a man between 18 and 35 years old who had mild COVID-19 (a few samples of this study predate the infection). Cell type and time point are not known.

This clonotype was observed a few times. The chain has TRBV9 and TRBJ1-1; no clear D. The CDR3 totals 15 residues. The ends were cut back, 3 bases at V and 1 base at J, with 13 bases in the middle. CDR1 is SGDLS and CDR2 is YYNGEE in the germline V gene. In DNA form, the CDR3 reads TGTGCCAGCAGCGACCCTCGGACGGGGAACACTGAAGCTTTCTTT. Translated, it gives CASSDPRTGNTEAFF.

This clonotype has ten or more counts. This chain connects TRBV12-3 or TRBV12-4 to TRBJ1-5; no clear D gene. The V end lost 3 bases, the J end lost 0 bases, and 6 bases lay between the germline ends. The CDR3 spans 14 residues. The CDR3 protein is CASSFRTSNQPQHF. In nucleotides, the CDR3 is TGTGCCAGCAGTTTCAGGACTAGCAATCAGCCCCAGCATTTT.

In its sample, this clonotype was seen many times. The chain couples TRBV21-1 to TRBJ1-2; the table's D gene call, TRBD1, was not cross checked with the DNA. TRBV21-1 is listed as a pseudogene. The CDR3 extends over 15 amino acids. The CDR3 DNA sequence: TGTGCCAGCCCGCGCTCGCCAGGGGCCGCCTATGGCTACACCTTC. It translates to CASPRSPGAAYGYTF.

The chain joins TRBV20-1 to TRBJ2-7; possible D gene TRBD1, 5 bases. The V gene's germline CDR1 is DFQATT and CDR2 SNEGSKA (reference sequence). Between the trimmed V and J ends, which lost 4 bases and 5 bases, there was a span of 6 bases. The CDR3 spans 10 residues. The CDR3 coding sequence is TGCAGTGCTAAACAGGACGAGCAGTACTTC. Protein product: CSAKQDEQYF.

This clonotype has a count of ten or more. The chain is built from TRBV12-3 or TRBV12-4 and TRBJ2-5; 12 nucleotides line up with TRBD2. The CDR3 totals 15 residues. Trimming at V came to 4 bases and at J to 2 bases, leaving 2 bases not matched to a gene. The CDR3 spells CASSSTSGGQETQYF. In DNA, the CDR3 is TGTGCCAGCAGTTCGACTAGCGGGGGACAAGAGACCCAGTACTTC.

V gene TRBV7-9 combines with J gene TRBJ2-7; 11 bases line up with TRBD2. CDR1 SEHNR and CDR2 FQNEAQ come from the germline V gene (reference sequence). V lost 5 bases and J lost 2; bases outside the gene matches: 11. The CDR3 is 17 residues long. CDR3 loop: CASSGDTTSGAPYEQYV. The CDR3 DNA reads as TGTGCCAGCAGCGGGGATACGACTAGCGGGGCCCCCTACGAGCAGTACGTC.

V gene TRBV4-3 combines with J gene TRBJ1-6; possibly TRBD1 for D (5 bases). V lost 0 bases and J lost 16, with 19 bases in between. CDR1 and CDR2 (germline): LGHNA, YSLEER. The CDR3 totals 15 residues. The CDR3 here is CASSQDLSRVGPLHF. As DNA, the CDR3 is TGCGCCAGCAGCCAAGATCTTTCCCGTGTGGGACCTCTCCACTTT.

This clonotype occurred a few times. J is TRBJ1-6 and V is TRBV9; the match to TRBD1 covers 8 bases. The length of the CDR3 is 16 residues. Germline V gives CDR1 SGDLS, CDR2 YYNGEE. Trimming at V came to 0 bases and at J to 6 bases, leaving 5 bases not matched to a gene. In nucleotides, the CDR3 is TGTGCCAGCAGCGTAGGAGACAGGGGATTTAATTCACCCCTCCACTTT. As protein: CASSVGDRGFNSPLHF.

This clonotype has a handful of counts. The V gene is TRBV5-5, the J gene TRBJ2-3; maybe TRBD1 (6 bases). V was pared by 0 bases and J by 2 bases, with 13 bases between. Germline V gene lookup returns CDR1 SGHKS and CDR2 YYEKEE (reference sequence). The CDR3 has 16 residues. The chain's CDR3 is CASSLGGGLATDTQYF. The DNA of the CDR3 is TGTGCCAGCAGCTTGGGTGGGGGCCTCGCCACAGATACGCAGTATTTT.

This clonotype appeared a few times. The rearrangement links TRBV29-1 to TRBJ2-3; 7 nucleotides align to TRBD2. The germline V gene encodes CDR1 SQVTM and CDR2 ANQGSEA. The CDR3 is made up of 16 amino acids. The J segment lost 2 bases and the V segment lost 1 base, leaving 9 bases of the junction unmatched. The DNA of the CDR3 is TGCAGCGTTGAAGCCCTATGGGGGGGAAACACAGATACGCAGTATTTT. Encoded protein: CSVEALWGGNTDTQYF.

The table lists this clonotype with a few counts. CDR3 sequence reads: CASSPTDRSYEQYV. In nucleotides, the CDR3 is TGTGCCAGCAGTCCCACCGACCGCTCCTACGAGCAGTACGTC. V is TRBV12-3 or TRBV12-4 and J is TRBJ2-7, with unresolved D. The germline V and J ends were trimmed by 5 bases and 0 bases, with 11 bases remaining between them. CDR3 length equals 14 residues.

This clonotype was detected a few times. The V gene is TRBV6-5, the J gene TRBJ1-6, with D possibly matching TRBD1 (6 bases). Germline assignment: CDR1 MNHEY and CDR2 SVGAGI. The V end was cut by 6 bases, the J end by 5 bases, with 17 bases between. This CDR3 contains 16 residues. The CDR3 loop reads CASRPKLYRDNSPLHF. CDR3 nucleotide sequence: TGTGCCAGCAGACCCAAACTGTACAGGGATAATTCACCCCTCCACTTT.